This T cell receptor beta chain was sequenced during a study of cytomegalovirus exposure and HLA in healthy donors. Study summary: It was reported in a later analysis that the same platform had been used for the roughly 130 validation repertoires as for the roughly 670 first-cohort repertoires.

About this clone itself: What it recognizes is unknown.

An approximately 130-subject validation cohort, separate from the approximately 700-subject first cohort, supplied the donors. The length of the CDR3 is 12 residues. Trimming stripped 5 bases from V and 8 bases from J, with 12 bases between. Germline V gene data show CDR1 as MDHEN and CDR2 as SYDVKM. General study findings and limits: Cytomegalovirus association was listed for under 200 TCR beta chains. In vitro data verified three CMV-associated chains as specific for CMV antigens.

The protocol was immunoSEQ multiplex PCR, while the TCRdb copy is restricted to in-frame clones and leaves out a portion. The sample consists of about 280,000 clones, more than 75% of them appearing once. The V gene is TRBV28, the J gene TRBJ1-1; no clear D gene. Sequenced: PBMCs. This TCR derives from a woman aged 18-29 years in good health and CMV-seronegative. The CDR3 sequence: CASSPGLIEAFF. In DNA form, the CDR3 reads TGTGCCAGCAGTCCCGGACTGATAGAAGCTTTCTTT. Complete variable domain (other parts from reference TRBV28 and TRBJ1-1): DVKVTQSSRYLVKRTGEKVFLECVQDMDHENMFWYRQDPGLGLRLIYFSYDVKMKEKGDIPEGYSVSREKKERFSLILESASTNQTSMYLCASSPGLIEAFFGQGTRLTVV.